The TCR beta chain described here comes from a study of T cells in Graves' hyperthyroidism and ophthalmopathy. Hyperthyroidism in the patients, aged 18 to 65, was newly diagnosed and under 2 months in duration. It was RNA transcripts that yielded the amplified TCR beta CDR3 regions. First-round RT-PCR with HTBI primers amplified the TCR CDR3 region. TCRdb re-derived calls from the multiplex PCR reads in MiXCR, one entry per CDR3 protein. This repertoire shows about 400,000 distinct CDR3 sequences, 15% found once; its top ten account for less than 35%. V was clipped by 6 bases and J by 7 bases; unmatched bases: 2. The CDR3 is 12 amino acids. Looked up from germline, CDR1 is MNHEY and CDR2 is SVGEGT. To note about this clonotype: A much larger clone lies a single base off, so this may be a read error.

The genes are TRBV6-2 or TRBV6-3 and TRBJ1-5; TRBD1 aligns across 8 bases. Sequences were obtained from blood. This clonotype was sampled from a woman in her thirties with Graves' hyperthyroidism. The DNA of the CDR3 is TGTGCCAGCAGGGCAGGGGGCCAGCCCCAGCATTTT. The encoded protein is CASRAGGQPQHF.